This T cell receptor beta chain appears in the sequencing data of a study of shared clonotypes between healthy human individuals. Study overall: A couple of female and a few male donors aged 18 to 49 were enrolled. Study-level points and caveats: The study found 4.5% to 5% of naive CD4 clonotypes shared across a handful of donors. In contrast to clonotypes shared by all four donors, non-shared clonotypes had lower generation probabilities. Naive subsets usually exceeded memory subsets in estimated richness.

Using immunoSEQ multiplex PCR, the repertoire was profiled, and TCRdb retains in-frame clones only, with some absent. In the table there are about 2.4 million clones, around 94% of which are singletons. Turning to this clone: The target antigen is unknown.

Per germline, CDR1 SGHRS and CDR2 YFSETQ. The CDR3 consists of 16 residues. With 1 base removed from V and 5 bases from J, the gap between germline ends came to 15 bases. The sample comprised naive CD4+ T cells sorted from blood. Subset of the sample: CD45RA+ positively selected. This TCR came from a man younger than 30 in good health. This chain connects TRBV5-1 to TRBJ2-2, with a tentative D call TRBD1 (6 bases). The CDR3 protein is CASSLTVQGGTGELFF. The CDR3 DNA sequence: TGCGCCAGCAGCTTGACTGTACAGGGTGGAACCGGGGAGCTGTTTTTT.